These T cell receptor beta chains were read from a single sample in a study of beta chain features in type 1 diabetes. TCRdb's copy holds only in-frame clones and misses some; the assay was immunoSEQ multiplex PCR. The sample shows under 400,000 clones, around 12% of them seen only once. The specimen sequenced was naive CD4+ T cells from blood. These receptors came from a man aged 18 to 30 in good health. CDR3s include the opening cysteine and the closing phenylalanine or tryptophan. D genes are given only for firm matches. The size field is filled for only some rows; it gives once, few, many or a size class.

size | J | D | V | DNA | CDR3
few | TRBJ1-1 | . | TRBV7-2 | TGTGCCAGCAGTTTGTTCACAGAGAACACTGAAGCTTTCTTT | CASSLFTENTEAFF
. | TRBJ1-5 | . | TRBV2 | TGTGCCAGCGGGGGCCAGGGACACAATCAGCCCCAGCATTTT | CASGGQGHNQPQHF
few | TRBJ2-7 | TRBD2 | TRBV30 | TGTGCCTGGGGGGGGGCCTACGAGCAGTACTTC | CAWGGAYEQYF
. | TRBJ2-7 | . | TRBV7-2 | TGTGCCAGCAGCTTAGGGAGGCAGGTGCGGGTCTACGAGCAGTACTTC | CASSLGRQVRVYEQYF
few | TRBJ2-3 | TRBD2 | TRBV30 | TGTGCCTGGAGTGTCAGCGGGGTGAGCACAGATACGCAGTATTTT | CAWSVSGVSTDTQYF
. | TRBJ2-1 | . | TRBV28 | TGTGCCAGCAGTTCCCCGGCAGGATATGAGCAGTTCTTC | CASSSPAGYEQFF
. | TRBJ2-5 | . | TRBV4-1 | TGCGCCAGCAGCCAAGATCGAGGGAGTGGGCTAGCGGAGACCCAGTACTTC | CASSQDRGSGLAETQYF
. | TRBJ2-7 | . | TRBV29-1 | TGCAGCGCGCGGGACAGCCGCGACGAGCAGTACTTC | CSARDSRDEQYF
few | TRBJ2-7 | TRBD1 | TRBV12-5 | TGTGCTAGTGGTTTGGGGACCTGGGACAGCTCCTACGAGCAGTACTTC | CASGLGTWDSSYEQYF
. | TRBJ2-3 | TRBD1 | TRBV6-6 | TGTGCCACCCCCCTGGGGGACAGGGGCACAGATACGCAGTATTTT | CATPLGDRGTDTQYF
. | TRBJ2-3 | . | TRBV5-1 | TGCGCCAGCAGCTTGGACAGGCTCACAGATACGCAGTATTTT | CASSLDRLTDTQYF
. | TRBJ1-1 | . | TRBV30 | TGTGCCTGGAGTAGACGGGGGGCCACTGAAGCTTTCTTT | CAWSRRGATEAFF
. | TRBJ1-2 | . | TRBV7-8 | TGTGCCAGCAGCTACCACTCGGGGGGCGACTATGGCTACACCTTC | CASSYHSGGDYGYTF
. | TRBJ2-1 | TRBD1 | TRBV5-1 | TGCGCCAGCAGCTTGAACCGGGACAGGGCCAATGAGCAGTTCTTC | CASSLNRDRANEQFF
few | TRBJ2-3 | TRBD1 | TRBV7-9 | TGTGCCAGCAGCTTGCAGGGGGCTACAGATACGCAGTATTTT | CASSLQGATDTQYF
. | TRBJ2-7 | . | TRBV20-1 | TGCAGTGCTTACTTCGGCGAGCAGTACTTC | CSAYFGEQYF
. | TRBJ2-6 | . | TRBV2 | TGTGCCAGAGCCTTAGCGGGGGCCAACGTCCTGACTTTC | CARALAGANVLTF
. | TRBJ1-4 | TRBD1 | TRBV19 | TGTGCCAGTAGTACCGACAGGGGGCACGAAAAACTGTTTTTT | CASSTDRGHEKLFF
few | TRBJ2-7 | . | TRBV28 | TGTGCCAGCACCAACCTGAAAGACAAAGCCTACGAGCAGTACTTC | CASTNLKDKAYEQYF
few | TRBJ2-7 | . | TRBV28 | TGTGCCAGCAGTCCGAGGATAGGCGAGCAGTACTTC | CASSPRIGEQYF
few | TRBJ1-5 | TRBD1 | TRBV7-6 | TGTGCCAGCAGCCCAGGGGGCGTCCATCAGCCCCAGCATTTT | CASSPGGVHQPQHF
. | TRBJ2-7 | . | TRBV5-8 | TGTGCCAGCAAGCCGGACAGTAGCTCCTACGAGCAGTACTTC | CASKPDSSSYEQYF
. | TRBJ1-1 | . | TRBV29-1 | TGCAGCGTTTCCATAACAGTAAACACTGAAGCTTTCTTT | CSVSITVNTEAFF
. | TRBJ2-7 | TRBD2 | TRBV7-2 | TGTGCCAGCAGCTTAGCGGGTAGCGGGAGGAACGAGCAGTACTTC | CASSLAGSGRNEQYF
few | TRBJ2-1 | TRBD1 | TRBV28 | TGTGCCAGCAGCGGGGACAGTTACAATGAGCAGTTCTTC | CASSGDSYNEQFF
. | TRBJ2-6 | . | TRBV11-1 | TGTGCCAGCAGCTTAGGGACAGTCTCTGGGGCCAACGTCCTGACTTTC | CASSLGTVSGANVLTF
few | TRBJ1-2 | . | TRBV29-1 | TGCAGCGTTGATAAGGGCAGGGGACCCTATGGCTACACCTTC | CSVDKGRGPYGYTF